The 31 T cell receptor beta chains below come from one sample, sequenced in a study of blood T cell repertoires in COVID-19. Libraries were prepared by immunoSEQ multiplex PCR; TCRdb keeps only in-frame clonotypes and omits some of them. The sample holds over 350,000 clones, 70% to 90% seen once. Sequencing was performed on PBMCs or T cells enriched from blood (not recorded which). The source is a woman aged 18-30 years with acute COVID-19.

The chain joins TRBV4-1 to TRBJ1-5, with D unresolved. The CDR3 loop spans 17 amino acids. Trimming took off 2 bases at V and 0 bases at J, with 14 bases between the two ends. Germline CDR1 reads MGHRA; CDR2 reads YSYEKL. CDR3 DNA: TGCGCCAGCAGCCAATACGATATCAGATATAGCAATCAGCCCCAGCATTTT. Its protein product is CASSQYDIRYSNQPQHF.

This chain joins TRBV28 and TRBJ1-5, with D possibly being TRBD1 (6 bases). Trimming cost V 6 bases and J 6 bases, with 15 bases left between them. Germline CDR1 MDHEN, CDR2 SYDVKM. The CDR3 is 14 residues long. The CDR3 loop reads CASRRPTGGQPQHF. For the CDR3, the DNA is TGTGCCAGCAGGCGCCCGACAGGAGGTCAGCCCCAGCATTTT.

This chain joins TRBV12-3 or TRBV12-4 and TRBJ1-1; 7 bases line up with TRBD1. The CDR3 has 13 amino acids. Trimming took 6 bases from V and 5 from J; bases not matched to a gene: 6. This chain's CDR3 is CASSSAQGTEAFF. The CDR3 coding sequence is TGTGCCAGCAGCAGCGCACAGGGGACTGAAGCTTTCTTT.

CDR3: CAVSGRFLNTKNIQYF. CDR3 coding DNA: TGTGCCGTTAGCGGGAGGTTCCTCAATACCAAAAACATTCAGTACTTC. The chain has TRBV19 and TRBJ2-4; TRBD2 matches 10 bases. Trimming at V came to 11 bases and at J to 2 bases, leaving 12 bases not matched to a gene. Germline assignment: CDR1 LNHDA and CDR2 SQIVND (reference sequence). The CDR3 is made up of 16 amino acids. The full variable domain, with the rest looked up from reference TRBV19 and TRBJ2-4, is DGGITQSPKYLFRKEGQNVTLSCEQNLNHDAMYWYRQDPGQGLRLIYYSQIVNDFQKGDIAEGYSVSREKKESFPLTVTSAQKNPTAFYLCAVSGRFLNTKNIQYFGAGTRLSVL.

This chain connects TRBV7-7 to TRBJ2-3; the D is unclear. The germline V and J ends were trimmed by 5 bases and 6 bases, with 12 bases remaining between them. Germline V CDR1 and CDR2: SSHAT, FNYEAQ (reference sequence). The CDR3 extends over 13 amino acids. As DNA, the CDR3 is TGTGCCAGCAGCCTTCGCTTGCGGGATACGCAGTATTTT. Its protein product is CASSLRLRDTQYF.

A remark on this clone: Other DNA sequences of this sample code for an identical CDR3. The CDR3: CASSDEETQYF. The DNA of the CDR3 is TGTGCCAGCAGTGATGAGGAGACCCAGTACTTC. The chain carries TRBV2 and TRBJ2-5; no reliable D call. Germline V gene lookup returns CDR1 SNHLY and CDR2 FYNNEI. This CDR3 is built from 11 residues. Trimming removed 3 bases at V and 5 bases at J, with 4 bases between.

CDR3 loop: CASSLEEGGYGYTF. CDR3 coding DNA: TGTGCCAGCAGCTTAGAGGAGGGTGGCTATGGCTACACCTTC. The chain combines TRBV11-2 with TRBJ1-2; D not certain. CDR3 length: 14 residues. CDR1 is SGHAT and CDR2 is FQNNGV in the germline V gene. V was clipped by 0 bases and J by 4 bases, with 9 bases between them.

V and J are TRBV19 and TRBJ1-3; 8 bases fit TRBD1. V lost 5 bases, J lost 0 bases, and 9 bases stayed unmatched. This CDR3 spans 17 amino acids. Germline CDR1 and CDR2: LNHDA and SQIVND (reference sequence). CDR3 in DNA: TGTGCCAGTAGTTGGGGGGACAGGACCCTCTCTGGAAACACCATATATTTT. Amino acid sequence: CASSWGDRTLSGNTIYF.

This clone was counted a single time. V usage is TRBV18 and J usage is TRBJ1-5, with D perhaps TRBD1 (5 bases). Germline CDR1 reads KGHSH; CDR2 reads LQKENI. With 2 bases removed from V and 2 bases from J, the gap between germline ends came to 13 bases. CDR3 length: 16 residues. This chain's CDR3 is CASSPIRDSGNQPQHF. CDR3 nucleotide sequence: TGTGCCAGCTCACCAATCCGGGACTCAGGCAATCAGCCCCAGCATTTT.

This clone occurred once. The chain carries TRBV19 and TRBJ2-3; D is uncertain. V lost 2 bases, J lost 2 bases, and 8 bases lay in between. In germline, CDR1 is LNHDA, CDR2 SQIVND (reference sequence). The CDR3 is 14 amino acids. Written as DNA, the CDR3 is TGTGCCAGTAGTATAATTGTCCACACAGATACGCAGTATTTT. It codes for CASSIIVHTDTQYF.

This CDR3 is CASIYASESETQYF. CDR3 nucleotides: TGTGCCAGCATTTACGCTAGCGAGTCGGAGACCCAGTACTTC. The chain carries TRBV21-1 and TRBJ2-5; the D call in the table, TRBD2, was not verified against the DNA. TRBV21-1 is termed a pseudogene. The CDR3 has 14 residues.

This chain connects TRBV3-1 (or the pseudogene TRBV3-2) to TRBJ1-1; D unresolved. The CDR3 contains 13 residues. Germline-derived CDR1 and CDR2 are LGHDT and YNNKEL (reference sequence). V was pared by 0 bases and J by 7 bases, with 9 bases between. In DNA form, the CDR3 reads TGTGCCAGCAGCCAAGAGGCGGCGGGTGAAGCTTTCTTT. This codes for CASSQEAAGEAFF.

V and J are TRBV4-3 and TRBJ1-6; possibly TRBD1 for D (5 bases). The V end lost 4 bases, the J end lost 7 bases, and 14 bases lay between the germline ends. The CDR3 sequence is 15 residues long. The germline V gene has CDR1 LGHNA and CDR2 YSLEER. CDR3 nucleotide sequence: TGCGCCAGCAGCCCCCGTGCGGGGGTCAATTCACCCCTCCACTTT. Translation: CASSPRAGVNSPLHF.

The chain combines TRBV18 with TRBJ2-4; a possible D gene is TRBD1 (5 bases). Trimming removed 4 bases at V and 0 bases at J, with 13 bases between. The CDR3 runs 16 residues. The V gene's germline CDR1 is KGHSH and CDR2 LQKENI. The CDR3 protein is CASSLPTVLAKNIQYF. The DNA for the CDR3 is TGTGCCAGCTCACTCCCGACAGTACTAGCCAAAAACATTCAGTACTTC.

This chain links TRBV21-1 with TRBJ2-3; TRBD1, the D gene given by the table, was not confirmed from the DNA. TRBV21-1 is a pseudogene segment. The CDR3 is 17 residues long. CDR3 DNA sequence: TGTGCCAGCAGCAAAGCCCCCCGACAGGCCAGGGAAGATACGCAGTATTTT. Protein: CASSKAPRQAREDTQYF.

This rearrangement joins TRBV19 to TRBJ1-1, with 8 bases that match TRBD1. The CDR3 totals 16 residues. From germline, CDR1 is LNHDA and CDR2 SQIVND (reference sequence). The V segment lost 2 bases and the J segment 1 base; nucleotides outside the gene matches: 6. The CDR3, as DNA: TGTGCCAGTAGTATAAATAACAGGGGGGCGAACACTGAAGCTTTCTTT. Translated: CASSINNRGANTEAFF.

The chain couples TRBV4-1 to TRBJ2-5, with D uncertain. V lost 1 base and J 1 base, leaving 10 bases between the germline ends. Germline CDR1 and CDR2: MGHRA and YSYEKL. CDR3 length: 15 residues. Here the CDR3 reads CASSQGSSFQETQYF. DNA for the CDR3: TGCGCCAGCAGCCAAGGGAGCAGCTTCCAAGAGACCCAGTACTTC.

J is TRBJ2-1 and V is TRBV27; 16 bases fit TRBD2. The CDR3 has 17 residues. Germline-derived CDR1 and CDR2 are MNHEY and SMNVEV (reference sequence). J lost 9 bases, V lost 3 bases, and 8 bases had no gene match. CDR3 bases: TGTGCCAGCAGTTTTCCGGGACTAGCGGGGGGGCCTGGTGAGCAGTTCTTC. This sequence encodes CASSFPGLAGGPGEQFF.

This clone has only one observation. J is TRBJ2-2 and V is TRBV23-1; perhaps TRBD1 as D (5 bases). TRBV23-1 is an ORF; its function is uncertain. This CDR3 has 17 residues. V lost 4 bases and J 4 bases, leaving 19 bases between the germline ends. The CDR3 protein is CASSPHDGAVATGELFF. In DNA, the CDR3 is TGCGCCAGCAGTCCCCACGATGGGGCTGTGGCCACCGGGGAGCTGTTTTTT.

The chain combines TRBV5-1 with TRBJ1-2; no clear D gene. Looked up from germline, CDR1 is SGHRS and CDR2 is YFSETQ. This CDR3 is 13 amino acids long. Between the trimmed V and J ends, which lost 0 bases and 3 bases, there was a span of 6 bases. CDR3 coding DNA: TGCGCCAGCAGCTTGGACAGCTACTATGGCTACACCTTC. Its protein is CASSLDSYYGYTF.

The rearrangement links TRBV19 to TRBJ2-5; D is uncertain. Trimming shortened V by 6 bases and J by 1 base, and 6 bases separated the two germline ends. The germline V gene has CDR1 LNHDA and CDR2 SQIVND (reference sequence). The CDR3 runs to 12 residues. CDR3 region: CASRAGQETQYF. In nucleotides, the CDR3 is TGTGCCAGTAGGGCAGGCCAAGAGACCCAGTACTTC.

The genes are TRBV7-9 and TRBJ1-6, with 7 nucleotides matching TRBD1. V trimming: 1 base; J trimming: 11 bases; junction bases outside the gene matches: 11. The germline V gene encodes CDR1 SEHNR and CDR2 FQNEAQ (reference sequence). This CDR3 spans 16 amino acids. In DNA form, the CDR3 reads TGTGCCAGCAGCTTAGGGGCGGGCAGGGGGATGACACCCCTCCACTTT. This translates into CASSLGAGRGMTPLHF.

This sequence joins TRBV2 and TRBJ1-2; 7 bases map to TRBD1. Germline assignment: CDR1 SNHLY and CDR2 FYNNEI. This CDR3 is built from 13 residues. Trimming took 6 bases from V and 5 from J; bases not matched to a gene: 6. CDR3 sequence reads: CASSHRQGYGYTF. As DNA, the CDR3 is TGTGCCAGCAGCCATCGACAGGGTTATGGCTACACCTTC.

This chain links TRBV3-1 (or the pseudogene TRBV3-2) with TRBJ2-7; 9 bases are shared with TRBD1. The CDR3 sequence is 15 residues long. CDR1 LGHDT and CDR2 YNNKEL come from the germline V gene (reference sequence). J lost 6 bases, V lost 1 base, and 7 bases had no gene match. The CDR3 DNA reads TGTGCCAGCAGCCAAGGGGACAGGGCGTGGGGCGAGCAGTACTTC. It codes for CASSQGDRAWGEQYF.

V is TRBV27 and J is TRBJ2-1; 10 positions agree with TRBD2. The CDR3 loop spans 16 amino acids. CDR1 and CDR2 (germline): MNHEY, SMNVEV (reference sequence). V trimming: 2 bases; J trimming: 6 bases; junction bases outside the gene matches: 7. CDR3 residues: CASSLTASGGANEQFF. CDR3 DNA: TGTGCCAGCAGTTTAACGGCTAGCGGGGGTGCCAATGAGCAGTTCTTC.

The chain couples TRBV10-1 to TRBJ2-3; 9 bases agree with TRBD1. The CDR3 covers 16 residues. CDR1 WNHNN and CDR2 SYGVQD come from the germline V gene (reference sequence). The junction had 7 bases not matched to a gene; V was cut back by 4 bases and J by 2 bases. The CDR3 is CASSVTGGDDTDTQYF. CDR3 DNA sequence: TGCGCCAGCAGTGTCACAGGGGGCGACGACACAGATACGCAGTATTTT.

J is TRBJ2-5 and V is TRBV7-2, with D possibly matching TRBD2 (6 bases). The CDR3 spans 15 residues. The V gene lost 2 bases and the J gene lost 5 bases, with 15 bases spanning the gap. Per the germline V gene, CDR1 is SGHTA and CDR2 is FQGNSA. The CDR3 DNA reads TGTGCCAGCAGCTTAAGATGGCTAGCGCTGGAGACCCAGTACTTC. Protein sequence: CASSLRWLALETQYF.

The table lists this clone with a count of one. This chain connects TRBV28 to TRBJ2-5; D possibly corresponds to TRBD1 (5 bases). The CDR3 covers 14 residues. Per germline, CDR1 MDHEN and CDR2 SYDVKM. Trimming took off 6 bases at V and 3 bases at J, with 14 bases between the two ends. CDR3 nucleotides: TGTGCCAGCAGCCCTGGACAAGCAAAAGAGACCCAGTACTTC. Amino acid sequence: CASSPGQAKETQYF.

As concerns this clone: The junction and the germline gene differ at one end; a read error may be behind it. The chain has TRBV6-1 and TRBJ2-1; 13 bases are a match to TRBD2. The V gene's germline CDR1 is MNHNS and CDR2 SASEGT. The length of the CDR3 is 15 residues. The CDR3 region has the DNA TGTGCCAGCAGCGAAGGACTAGCGGGAGTAGGTGAGCAGTTCTTC. Protein: CASSEGLAGVGEQFF.

The chain uses TRBV7-3 and TRBJ2-3, with 10 bases identical to TRBD2. Germline V gene data show CDR1 as SGHTA and CDR2 as FQGTGA. This CDR3 contains 14 residues. V was clipped by 5 bases and J by 3 bases; unmatched bases: 2. CDR3 residues: CASSPGLATDTQYF. CDR3 bases: TGTGCCAGCAGCCCGGGACTAGCGACAGATACGCAGTATTTT.

The chain joins TRBV2 to TRBJ2-3; D is possibly TRBD2 (6 bases). CDR1 and CDR2 (germline): SNHLY, FYNNEI. The CDR3 is 13 amino acids. Trimming took off 1 base at V and 7 bases at J, with 9 bases between the two ends. CDR3 protein: CASSEGEVNTQYF. CDR3 coding DNA: TGTGCCAGCAGTGAAGGGGAGGTAAATACGCAGTATTTT.